Below are 21 T cell receptor beta chains sequenced from a single sample in a study of blood T cell repertoires in COVID-19. Repertoires were generated with immunoSEQ multiplex PCR, while TCRdb's copy carries only in-frame clones and drops some. The sample includes about 160,000 clones, approximately 87% seen only once; the top ten take about 9.3%. Sequencing input: peripheral blood. The receptor source for this set is a woman aged 70-85 years with COVID-19, enrolled during active disease.

With regard to this clone: The same CDR3 arises from other DNA sequences in this sample as well. CDR3 residues: CASSRDRETQYF. The CDR3, as DNA: TGTGCCAGCTCCCGGGACAGGGAGACCCAGTACTTC. The chain uses TRBV18 and TRBJ2-5; 8 bases match TRBD1. The trim removed 6 bases at V and 5 bases at J, leaving 2 bases unmatched. CDR1 and CDR2 (germline): KGHSH, LQKENI. The CDR3 length is 12 residues.

The chain recombines TRBV10-3 with TRBJ2-1, with 7 bases identical to TRBD2. V shed 3 bases, J shed 10 bases, and the junction held 15 bases outside the gene matches. Germline V lookup: CDR1 ENHRY, CDR2 SYGVKD. There are 16 residues in the CDR3. Written as DNA, the CDR3 is TGTGCCATCAGTGATGGCGGGACTACCTCAAGTAGGGAGCAGTTCTTC. It is translated as CAISDGGTTSSREQFF.

V and J are TRBV5-4 and TRBJ2-7, with 7 bases fitting TRBD2. Germline V gene data show CDR1 as SGHNT and CDR2 as YYREEE (reference sequence). V dropped 4 bases and J dropped 6; count of bases not matched to a gene: 13. This CDR3 contains 15 residues. DNA for the CDR3: TGTGCCAGCAGCCCTGGGAGGTTAGCGGGCATCGAGCAGTACTTC. It specifies CASSPGRLAGIEQYF.

The rearrangement joins TRBV6-4 to TRBJ1-1, with 9 bases matching TRBD1. Germline CDR1 reads MRHNA; CDR2 reads SNTAGT. The CDR3 covers 15 residues. V shed 6 bases and J 5 bases; nucleotides not matched to a gene: 10. This chain's CDR3 is CASRTSGTGSTEAFF. The CDR3 bases are TGTGCCAGCAGGACTTCCGGGACAGGGTCAACTGAAGCTTTCTTT.

V usage is TRBV28 and J usage is TRBJ1-5; TRBD1 is a possible D gene (6 bases). The ends were cut back, 4 bases at V and 5 bases at J, with 15 bases in the middle. The CDR3 is 15 amino acids. The germline V gene encodes CDR1 MDHEN and CDR2 SYDVKM. The CDR3 coding sequence is TGTGCCAGCAGTTCACCCAACAGGGCGGATCAGCCCCAGCATTTT. Amino acids: CASSSPNRADQPQHF.

V is TRBV28 and J is TRBJ1-5; D perhaps matches TRBD1 (6 bases). The CDR3 spans 15 residues. V lost 2 bases to trimming and J lost 3 bases, with 11 bases between them. From germline, CDR1 is MDHEN and CDR2 SYDVKM. CDR3 DNA sequence: TGTGCCAGCAGTTTAGGGGGGGCATTCAATCAGCCCCAGCATTTT. Encoded protein: CASSLGGAFNQPQHF.

The chain has TRBV4-1 and TRBJ1-1; the D is unclear. CDR3 size: 15 residues. The V and J ends lost 1 base and 1 base respectively, with 10 bases between them. Germline V lookup: CDR1 MGHRA, CDR2 YSYEKL. The CDR3 region has the DNA TGCGCCAGCAGCCAAGTCTGGGCCCAGAACACTGAAGCTTTCTTT. Translating gives CASSQVWAQNTEAFF.

V and J are TRBV15 and TRBJ1-1, with 8 nucleotides matching TRBD1. Germline CDR1 and CDR2: LNHNV and YYDKDF (reference sequence). The J segment lost 4 bases and the V segment lost 0 bases, leaving 10 bases of the junction unmatched. There are 17 residues in the CDR3. This CDR3 reads CATSRDARQTGVTEAFF. DNA for the CDR3: TGTGCCACCAGCAGAGACGCCCGTCAGACAGGGGTCACTGAAGCTTTCTTT.

The genes are TRBV2 and TRBJ1-1; D not certain. The CDR3 totals 16 residues. Germline V gene sequence: CDR1 SNHLY, CDR2 FYNNEI. Trimming left V 2 bases short and J 4 bases short, with 17 bases between. The CDR3 DNA sequence: TGTGCCAGCAGTGAATTGGGAGCCTTCGGGCTCACTGAAGCTTTCTTT. Amino acid sequence: CASSELGAFGLTEAFF.

This chain connects TRBV9 to TRBJ1-2; no reliable D call. The CDR3 runs 13 residues. CDR1 and CDR2 from the germline V gene are SGDLS and YYNGEE. Trimming took off 3 bases at V and 3 bases at J, with 9 bases between the two ends. The CDR3, as DNA: TGTGCCAGCAGCGAGAAACGGGACTATGGCTACACCTTC. It codes for CASSEKRDYGYTF.

The chain links TRBV4-1 to TRBJ1-1; the match to TRBD1 covers 8 bases. From germline, CDR1 is MGHRA and CDR2 YSYEKL. The CDR3 is 18 amino acids. Trimming at V came to 2 bases and at J to 0 bases, leaving 11 bases not matched to a gene. The CDR3 is CASSQNGNRGVLNTEAFF. The CDR3 nucleotides are TGCGCCAGCAGCCAAAATGGAAACAGGGGGGTTTTGAACACTGAAGCTTTCTTT.

The chain employs TRBV6-5 and TRBJ1-2; TRBD1 matches 7 bases. The CDR3 is 15 amino acids. CDR1 and CDR2 (germline): MNHEY, SVGAGI. The V and J ends lost 2 bases and 4 bases, in that order; junction bases with no gene match: 7. The CDR3 spells CASSYRVDRAYGYTF. The DNA for the CDR3 is TGTGCCAGCAGTTACCGGGTTGACAGGGCCTATGGCTACACCTTC.

The chain joins TRBV19 to TRBJ2-5, with D possibly TRBD1 on 6 matching bases. Germline V gene lookup returns CDR1 LNHDA and CDR2 SQIVND (reference sequence). V was pared by 3 bases and J by 3 bases, with 14 bases between. This CDR3 region has 15 residues. The CDR3 DNA reads as TGTGCCAGTAGTATTTCCGGGACAAATAAAGAGACCCAGTACTTC. Translation: CASSISGTNKETQYF.

The chain recombines TRBV10-2 with TRBJ1-1; D gene unclear. The CDR3 runs 13 residues. The V gene lost 2 bases and the J gene lost 2 bases, with 6 bases spanning the gap. The germline CDR1 and CDR2 sequences are WSHSY and SAAADI. This chain's CDR3 is CASSEAKNTEAFF. The CDR3 DNA follows: TGCGCCAGCAGTGAGGCTAAAAACACTGAAGCTTTCTTT.

The V gene is TRBV18, the J gene TRBJ2-5, with D possibly being TRBD1 (6 bases). Trimming removed 6 bases from V and 4 bases from J, with 18 bases in between. Germline lookup yields CDR1 KGHSH and CDR2 LQKENI. This CDR3 is built from 15 residues. The CDR3 loop reads CASSASYREGETQYF. CDR3 sequence (DNA): TGTGCCAGCTCGGCATCTTACAGGGAAGGAGAGACCCAGTACTTC.

The chain employs TRBV20-1 and TRBJ1-1; D perhaps matches TRBD1 (6 bases). Trimming took 3 bases from V and 1 from J, leaving 18 bases between them. This CDR3 region has 16 residues. The germline V gene has CDR1 DFQATT and CDR2 SNEGSKA (reference sequence). CDR3 amino acids: CSASGGTLTGNTEAFF. The CDR3 DNA sequence: TGCAGTGCTAGTGGGGGGACCCTGACAGGGAACACTGAAGCTTTCTTT.

This clone turned up a few times. The rearrangement joins TRBV6-5 to TRBJ2-1; 9 nucleotides agree with TRBD1. The length of the CDR3 is 14 residues. The ends lost 5 bases at V and 8 bases at J; junction bases unmatched: 7. Germline CDR1 reads MNHEY; CDR2 reads SVGAGI. Here the CDR3 reads CASSKPGQGHEQFF. For the CDR3, the DNA is TGTGCCAGCAGTAAACCGGGACAGGGTCATGAGCAGTTCTTC.

The chain carries TRBV10-1 and TRBJ1-4; D is possibly TRBD1 (6 bases). V was cut by 6 bases and J by 2 bases, with 19 bases left in between. The CDR3 loop spans 17 amino acids. The germline V gene has CDR1 WNHNN and CDR2 SYGVQD (reference sequence). The CDR3 bases are TGCGCCAGCAGCTCCAGGGGCCGGCCTATTACTAATGAAAAACTGTTTTTT. Residues: CASSSRGRPITNEKLFF.

J is TRBJ2-3 and V is TRBV19, with D maybe TRBD2 (6 bases). The germline gives CDR1 LNHDA, CDR2 SQIVND (reference sequence). This CDR3 region has 16 residues. Trimming stripped 4 bases from V and 2 bases from J, with 16 bases between. The CDR3 loop reads CASSSGVGGYTDTQYF. Here the CDR3 DNA reads TGTGCCAGTAGTAGCGGAGTGGGGGGTTACACAGATACGCAGTATTTT.

The chain joins TRBV4-2 to TRBJ2-7; weak D call: TRBD2 (6 bases). The germline V gene has CDR1 LGHNA and CDR2 YNFKEQ. CDR3 length: 14 amino acids. V was trimmed by 3 bases and J by 4 bases, leaving 13 bases between them. The CDR3 region is CASSQGRGKYEQYF. The CDR3 DNA sequence: TGTGCCAGCAGCCAGGGGCGGGGAAAATACGAGCAGTACTTC.

The J gene is TRBJ2-3, the V gene TRBV18; D perhaps matches TRBD1 (6 bases). This CDR3 spans 16 amino acids. V lost 1 base, J lost 0 bases, and 11 bases lay in between. Germline values: CDR1 KGHSH, CDR2 LQKENI. This CDR3 is CASSPLVTGSTDTQYF. CDR3 sequence (DNA): TGTGCCAGCTCACCACTTGTAACAGGGAGCACAGATACGCAGTATTTT.